Detailed here is one T cell receptor beta chain. The antigen is undetermined. The sample originates from a study of CD8 T cells in ankylosing spondylitis. Study-wide results and limits: Disease-linked clones were reportedly significantly enriched in matched ankylosing spondylitis synovial fluid. CD8+ by phenotype, disease-linked clones were relatively rare in peripheral blood. Past studies reported some motif variants in reactive arthritis synovial fluid and blood. A motif in TCR beta, a set of about eight highly homologous variants, appeared characteristic of ankylosing spondylitis blood.

There are 17 residues in the CDR3. Trimming removed 5 bases from V and 4 bases from J, with 24 bases in between. Germline loops: CDR1 SGHAT, CDR2 FQDESV (reference sequence). Libraries of TCR beta came from quantitative 5'-RACE with molecular barcodes. Using its own MiXCR run on the 5' RACE reads, TCRdb lists one record per CDR3 protein. The sample lists around 770,000 distinct CDR3 sequences, about 10% occurring once. The specimen sequenced was blood, either unsorted or a sorted T cell fraction (not recorded which). The sequence was obtained from a male donor with ankylosing spondylitis. The rearrangement joins TRBV11-1 to TRBJ2-7; a possible D gene is TRBD2 (6 bases). CDR3 in DNA: TGTGCCAGCAGCCCGCCAACGCGGGGAAGGGCCCATTACGAGCAGTACTTC. Encoded protein: CASSPPTRGRAHYEQYF.